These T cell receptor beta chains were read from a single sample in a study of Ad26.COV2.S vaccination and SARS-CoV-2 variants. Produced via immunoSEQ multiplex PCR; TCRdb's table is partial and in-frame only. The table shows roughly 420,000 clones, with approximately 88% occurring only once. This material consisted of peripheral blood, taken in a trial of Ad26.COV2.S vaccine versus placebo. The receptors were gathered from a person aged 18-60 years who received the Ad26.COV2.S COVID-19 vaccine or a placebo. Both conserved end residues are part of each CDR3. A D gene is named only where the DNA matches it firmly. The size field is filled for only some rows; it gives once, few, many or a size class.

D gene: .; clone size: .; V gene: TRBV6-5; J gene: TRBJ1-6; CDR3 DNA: TGTGCCAGCAGCGCGACTTCCCCTAATTCACCCCTCCACTTT; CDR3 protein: CASSATSPNSPLHF
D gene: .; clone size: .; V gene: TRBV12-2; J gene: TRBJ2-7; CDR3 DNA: TGTGCAAGTCGCTTAGAAATGTACAGGGATTTTCGATACGAGCAGTACTTC; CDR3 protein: CASRLEMYRDFRYEQYF
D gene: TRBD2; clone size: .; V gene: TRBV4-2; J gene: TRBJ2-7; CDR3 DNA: TGTGCCAGCAGCCAAGATCTTTGGCGGGGGGCTCGGGAGCAGTACTTC; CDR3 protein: CASSQDLWRGAREQYF
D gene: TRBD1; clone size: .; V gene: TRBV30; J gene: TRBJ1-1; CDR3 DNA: TGTGCCTACGGACAGGTGAACACTGAAGCTTTCTTT; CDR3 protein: CAYGQVNTEAFF
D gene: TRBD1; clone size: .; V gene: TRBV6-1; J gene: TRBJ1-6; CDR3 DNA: TGTGCCAGCAGAGAACCTGAGGACAGGGGTTTCACCTATAATTCACCCCTCCACTTT; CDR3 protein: CASREPEDRGFTYNSPLHF
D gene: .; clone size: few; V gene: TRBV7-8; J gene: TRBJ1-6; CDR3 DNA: TGTGCCAGCAGCCCCAGCAGGGTCTCACCCCTCCACTTT; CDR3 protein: CASSPSRVSPLHF
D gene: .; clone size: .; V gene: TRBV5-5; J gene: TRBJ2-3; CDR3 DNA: TGTGCCAGCAGCTGGGGGGCAGGGGCAGATACGCAGTATTTT; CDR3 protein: CASSWGAGADTQYF
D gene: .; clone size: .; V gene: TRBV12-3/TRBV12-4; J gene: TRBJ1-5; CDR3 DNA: TGTGCCAGCAGTTTGGGAGGACAGCCCCAGCATTTT; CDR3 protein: CASSLGGQPQHF
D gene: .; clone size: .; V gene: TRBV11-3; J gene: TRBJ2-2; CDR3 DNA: TGTGCCAGCAGCCCCAGGGGGGCCGGGGAGCTGTTTTTT; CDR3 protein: CASSPRGAGELFF
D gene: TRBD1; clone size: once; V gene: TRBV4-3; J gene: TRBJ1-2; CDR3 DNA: TGCGCCAGCAGCCAAGATAGGGGGGGACAGATAAACTATGGCTACACCTTC; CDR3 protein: CASSQDRGGQINYGYTF
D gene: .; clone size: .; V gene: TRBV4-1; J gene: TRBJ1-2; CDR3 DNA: TGCGCCAGCAGCCAAGAGCAGGGTTATGGCTACACCTTC; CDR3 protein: CASSQEQGYGYTF
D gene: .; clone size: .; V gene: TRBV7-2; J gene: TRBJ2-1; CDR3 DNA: TGTGCCAGCAGCTTAGATCCCCCGACGAGCTCCTACAATGAGCAGTTCTTC; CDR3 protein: CASSLDPPTSSYNEQFF
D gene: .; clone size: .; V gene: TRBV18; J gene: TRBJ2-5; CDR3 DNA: TGTGCCAGCTCACCAGGCCGGGCCCGGCACGAGACCCAGTACTTC; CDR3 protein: CASSPGRARHETQYF
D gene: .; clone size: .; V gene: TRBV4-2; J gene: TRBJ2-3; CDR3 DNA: TGTGCCAGCAGCCAAGATCCAGCGGAGGCAGATACGCAGTATTTT; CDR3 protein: CASSQDPAEADTQYF
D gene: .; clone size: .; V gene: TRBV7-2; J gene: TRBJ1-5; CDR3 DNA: TGTGCCAGCAGCTTAGTAGGTAATGGCAATCAGCCCCAGCATTTT; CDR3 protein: CASSLVGNGNQPQHF
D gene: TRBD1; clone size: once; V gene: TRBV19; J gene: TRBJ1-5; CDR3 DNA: TGTGCCAGTAGTCTCGACAGGGAGGGTAATCAGCCCCAGCATTTT; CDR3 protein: CASSLDREGNQPQHF
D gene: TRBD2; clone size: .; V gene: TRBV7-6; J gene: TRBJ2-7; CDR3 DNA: TGTGCCAGCAGCTTAGAGCGAGCGGGGGGCTCCTACGAGCAGTACTTC; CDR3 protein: CASSLERAGGSYEQYF
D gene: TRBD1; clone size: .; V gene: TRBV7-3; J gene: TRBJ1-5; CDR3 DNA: TGTGCCAGTCCCACTGACAGGGCCGAGTTTAGCAATCAGCCCCAGCATTTT; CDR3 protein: CASPTDRAEFSNQPQHF
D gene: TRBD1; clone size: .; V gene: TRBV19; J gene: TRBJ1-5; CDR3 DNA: TGTGCCAGTAGTATCGCTCGGCAGGGGGCTAGCAATCAGCCCCAGCATTTT; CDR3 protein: CASSIARQGASNQPQHF
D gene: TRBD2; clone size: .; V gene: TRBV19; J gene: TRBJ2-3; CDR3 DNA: TGTGCCAGTAGTATTCTAGCGGGGGGGCTTCTTGATACGCAGTATTTT; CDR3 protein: CASSILAGGLLDTQYF